This is a list of T cell receptor beta chains from one sample in a study of T cells after somatic rescue of genetic block. Repertoires were generated with immunoSEQ multiplex PCR, while TCRdb's copy carries only in-frame clones and drops some. Of about 12,000 clones listed, around 70% were seen once; the top ten hold approximately 12%. Sample: peripheral blood mononuclear cells (PBMCs). The origin of the receptors is a boy aged 5-17 years. Both conserved end residues are trimmed from each CDR3. Some rows have no size entry. The others give once, few or many, or a class for an expanded clone.

cdr3_aa: ASSSKGQLYNEQF; j_call: TRBJ2-1; v_call: TRBV7-9; clone_size: .
cdr3_aa: ASGNRGTNQPQH; j_call: TRBJ1-5; v_call: TRBV6-5; clone_size: .
cdr3_aa: ASSLAREKVYGYT; j_call: TRBJ1-2; v_call: TRBV7-9; clone_size: .
cdr3_aa: AWSSGSRHEQY; j_call: TRBJ2-7; v_call: TRBV30; clone_size: .
cdr3_aa: ASREQGTGNTIY; j_call: TRBJ1-3; v_call: TRBV7-9; clone_size: .
cdr3_aa: ASSLFGTGLNEKLF; j_call: TRBJ1-4; v_call: TRBV5-1; clone_size: .
cdr3_aa: ASSYFQGTNEQF; j_call: TRBJ2-1; v_call: TRBV6-5; clone_size: .
cdr3_aa: ASSEESGPYHEQF; j_call: TRBJ2-1; v_call: TRBV6-4; clone_size: .
cdr3_aa: ASSLGQFYEQY; j_call: TRBJ2-7; v_call: TRBV7-9; clone_size: .
cdr3_aa: ASSRDRGGETQY; j_call: TRBJ2-5; v_call: TRBV18; clone_size: .
cdr3_aa: ASSSGPRGYT; j_call: TRBJ1-2; v_call: TRBV28; clone_size: .
cdr3_aa: ASSFTNRLATDTQY; j_call: TRBJ2-3; v_call: TRBV7-8; clone_size: .
cdr3_aa: ASSKWTPNNSPLH; j_call: TRBJ1-6; v_call: TRBV6-5; clone_size: .
cdr3_aa: ASRGQLPNYGYT; j_call: TRBJ1-2; v_call: TRBV25-1; clone_size: .
cdr3_aa: ASSLRELVQETQY; j_call: TRBJ2-5; v_call: TRBV7-9; clone_size: medium-sized
cdr3_aa: ASSHSRGPGNQPQH; j_call: TRBJ1-5; v_call: TRBV28; clone_size: .
cdr3_aa: ASSPSPSGAYEQY; j_call: TRBJ2-7; v_call: TRBV4-2; clone_size: .
cdr3_aa: ASSLGQGTTGELF; j_call: TRBJ2-2; v_call: TRBV6-5; clone_size: .
cdr3_aa: ASSLTSGSHYEQY; j_call: TRBJ2-7; v_call: TRBV7-2; clone_size: .
cdr3_aa: ASSVAWGLAGLSQETQY; j_call: TRBJ2-5; v_call: TRBV9; clone_size: .
cdr3_aa: ASSLSSGRFGNTGELF; j_call: TRBJ2-2; v_call: TRBV7-8; clone_size: .
cdr3_aa: ASSSLLNTGELF; j_call: TRBJ2-2; v_call: TRBV7-8; clone_size: few
cdr3_aa: ASSFGGYTDTQY; j_call: TRBJ2-3; v_call: TRBV7-6; clone_size: .
cdr3_aa: AWEPLGSSYNSPLH; j_call: TRBJ1-6; v_call: TRBV30; clone_size: .
cdr3_aa: ASTLQGSSYEQY; j_call: TRBJ2-7; v_call: TRBV6-6; clone_size: .
cdr3_aa: ASSSRLLAVLAKNIQY; j_call: TRBJ2-4; v_call: TRBV2; clone_size: .
cdr3_aa: ASSFDSSSFGNTIY; j_call: TRBJ1-3; v_call: TRBV5-1; clone_size: once
cdr3_aa: AISEPGLATSYEQY; j_call: TRBJ2-7; v_call: TRBV10-3; clone_size: few
cdr3_aa: ASNPSGTGRGYT; j_call: TRBJ1-2; v_call: TRBV6-6; clone_size: .
cdr3_aa: ASSQMVHFGFPLSGNTIY; j_call: TRBJ1-3; v_call: TRBV4-1; clone_size: .
cdr3_aa: ASSHLGTAEETQY; j_call: TRBJ2-5; v_call: TRBV28; clone_size: few
cdr3_aa: ASGTSGSEAF; j_call: TRBJ1-1; v_call: TRBV12-5; clone_size: .
cdr3_aa: ASSHWTGTDTQY; j_call: TRBJ2-3; v_call: TRBV14; clone_size: few
cdr3_aa: ASIEPGGSYEQY; j_call: TRBJ2-7; v_call: TRBV5-6; clone_size: few
cdr3_aa: ASASHLNTEAF; j_call: TRBJ1-1; v_call: TRBV12-5; clone_size: .
cdr3_aa: ASSDGEGRAEAF; j_call: TRBJ1-1; v_call: TRBV2; clone_size: .
cdr3_aa: ASRARDRGLTGELF; j_call: TRBJ2-2; v_call: TRBV11-2; clone_size: .
cdr3_aa: ASSLVAAGVSYEQY; j_call: TRBJ2-7; v_call: TRBV11-2; clone_size: .
cdr3_aa: ASSPLDSYEQY; j_call: TRBJ2-7; v_call: TRBV18; clone_size: .
cdr3_aa: ASSLDRGLREQY; j_call: TRBJ2-7; v_call: TRBV11-1; clone_size: .
cdr3_aa: ACWAEVDGELF; j_call: TRBJ2-2; v_call: TRBV2; clone_size: once
cdr3_aa: AISESARQEAF; j_call: TRBJ1-1; v_call: TRBV10-3; clone_size: .
cdr3_aa: ASSPFVLNTEAF; j_call: TRBJ1-1; v_call: TRBV13; clone_size: .
cdr3_aa: ASSQDHPRGRAQPQH; j_call: TRBJ1-5; v_call: TRBV4-1; clone_size: .
cdr3_aa: ASGFAGTLNTEAF; j_call: TRBJ1-1; v_call: TRBV12-5; clone_size: .
cdr3_aa: ASSLSPGTYNSPLH; j_call: TRBJ1-6; v_call: TRBV27; clone_size: .